What follows are 30 T cell receptor beta chains derived from one specimen sequenced in a study of circulating and synovial CD4+ cells in juvenile arthritis. Sequencing used immunoSEQ multiplex PCR; TCRdb keeps in-frame clones, though not all of them. The table lists about 34,000 clones, about 95% of them singletons. Sequenced input: CD4+ T cells from blood. Receptor source: a human donor with juvenile idiopathic arthritis.

The CDR3 sequence: CASSFTGTEHGYTF. The CDR3, as DNA: TGTGCCAGCAGTTTCACCGGGACAGAGCATGGCTACACCTTC. This rearrangement joins TRBV28 to TRBJ1-2; TRBD1 agrees at 7 bases. V dropped 3 bases and J dropped 6; count of bases not matched to a gene: 7. The CDR3 covers 14 residues. Germline loops: CDR1 MDHEN, CDR2 SYDVKM.

The genes are TRBV2 and TRBJ1-1; no clear D gene. CDR3 length: 11 amino acids. The V end was cut by 4 bases, the J end by 6 bases, with 6 bases between. Germline CDR1 SNHLY, CDR2 FYNNEI. The CDR3 DNA reads TGTGCCAGCAGTGTCAGATCTGAAGCTTTCTTT. This codes for CASSVRSEAFF.

This chain's CDR3 is CASSRGTFVGYTF. In nucleotides, the CDR3 is TGTGCCAGCAGTCGCGGGACGTTCGTCGGCTACACCTTC. The chain uses TRBV6-6 and TRBJ1-2; weak D call: TRBD1 (5 bases). With 5 bases removed from V and 8 bases from J, the gap between germline ends came to 15 bases. Germline V gene sequence: CDR1 MNHNY, CDR2 SVGAGI (reference sequence). This CDR3 is built from 13 residues.

This chain uses TRBV5-1 with TRBJ2-3, with TRBD1 matching over 7 bases. After removal of 5 bases from V and 8 bases from J, the junction contained 8 bases not matched to a gene. The CDR3 spans 13 residues. CDR1 SGHRS and CDR2 YFSETQ come from the germline V gene. The CDR3 DNA is TGCGCCAGCAGACCTTGGGACAGCTCTACGCAGTATTTT. Its protein product is CASRPWDSSTQYF.

This clone occurred once. The CDR3 is CASSHGRNTEAFF. The CDR3 nucleotides read TGTGCCAGCAGCCACGGGAGGAACACTGAAGCTTTCTTT. The chain joins TRBV7-3 to TRBJ1-1; D remains ambiguous. The CDR3 has 13 residues. V was pared by 5 bases and J by 1 base, with 8 bases between. The germline V gene encodes CDR1 SGHTA and CDR2 FQGTGA. The full variable domain, in which reference TRBV7-3 and TRBJ1-1 provide the parts outside the CDR3, is GAGVSQTPSNKVTEKGKYVELRCDPISGHTALYWYRQSLGQGPEFLIYFQGTGAADDSGLPNDRFFAVRPEGSVSTLKIQRTERGDSAVYLCASSHGRNTEAFFGQGTRLTVV.

This chain's CDR3 is CAISEGKGTGGEYF. CDR3 bases: TGTGCCATCAGTGAGGGGAAGGGAACAGGGGGCGAGTACTTC. The rearrangement joins TRBV10-3 to TRBJ2-7; TRBD1 matches at 9 bases. The CDR3 is 14 amino acids. J gave up 11 bases and V 2 bases, and 10 bases lay outside the gene matches. CDR1 ENHRY and CDR2 SYGVKD come from the germline V gene.

The chain links TRBV10-2 to TRBJ1-1; perhaps TRBD1 as D (5 bases). Germline loops: CDR1 WSHSY, CDR2 SAAADI. Between the trimmed V and J ends, which lost 10 bases and 3 bases, there was a span of 12 bases. The CDR3 totals 12 residues. The CDR3 DNA reads as TGCGCCAACCCGGGGGGTGACACTGAAGCTTTCTTT. Amino acids: CANPGGDTEAFF.

The table lists this clone with a count of one. J is TRBJ2-4 and V is TRBV13, with TRBD1 matching over 7 bases. The germline V gene encodes CDR1 PRHDT and CDR2 FYEKMQ (reference sequence). With V trimmed by 5 bases and J by 0 bases, 10 bases remained unmatched. The CDR3 spans 17 residues. CDR3 in DNA: TGTGCCAGCAGCGTCGGGACAGAGAGTGTAGCCAAAAACATTCAGTACTTC. It translates to CASSVGTESVAKNIQYF.

This sequence joins TRBV10-3 and TRBJ2-6; D gene unclear. The germline V gene has CDR1 ENHRY and CDR2 SYGVKD. The CDR3 has 16 residues. Deletions cut 2 bases from V and 0 bases from J, with 8 bases between. As DNA, the CDR3 is TGTGCCATCAGTGAGGGGCAGTCCTCTGGGGCCAACGTCCTGACTTTC. Translating it yields CAISEGQSSGANVLTF.

The chain links TRBV2 to TRBJ2-5, with 8 bases identical to TRBD2. The germline V gene encodes CDR1 SNHLY and CDR2 FYNNEI. V trimming: 6 bases; J trimming: 3 bases; junction bases outside the gene matches: 9. The CDR3 spans 15 residues. The CDR3 DNA sequence: TGTGCCAGCAGAAAGAGCGGGGGCCCTGAAGAGACCCAGTACTTC. This sequence encodes CASRKSGGPEETQYF.

The chain recombines TRBV7-2 with TRBJ2-5; 8 bases line up with TRBD2. From germline, CDR1 is SGHTA and CDR2 FQGNSA. The ends lost 0 bases at V and 1 base at J; junction bases unmatched: 10. The length of the CDR3 is 18 residues. The CDR3: CASSLARGVGLFQETQYF. In DNA, the CDR3 is TGTGCCAGCAGCTTAGCGCGGGGGGTGGGGCTTTTCCAAGAGACCCAGTACTTC.

This clone turned up a few times. J is TRBJ2-1 and V is TRBV5-1, with TRBD2 matching 10 bases. This CDR3 region has 16 residues. Trimming cost V 4 bases and J 5 bases; bases outside gene matches: 9. Germline loops: CDR1 SGHRS, CDR2 YFSETQ. CDR3 in amino acids: CASSPRGAGGNNEQFF. CDR3 in DNA: TGCGCCAGCAGCCCCCGAGGAGCGGGAGGGAACAATGAGCAGTTCTTC.

The V call is TRBV2, the J call TRBJ2-5; maybe TRBD1 (5 bases). The CDR3 length is 14 residues. Germline V gene data show CDR1 as SNHLY and CDR2 as FYNNEI. The germline V and J ends were trimmed by 3 bases and 0 bases, with 8 bases remaining between them. The chain's CDR3 is CASSDDSYQETQYF. CDR3 coding DNA: TGTGCCAGCAGTGACGACAGCTACCAAGAGACCCAGTACTTC.

This chain joins TRBV5-1 and TRBJ2-3; D remains unclear. The V end lost 3 bases, the J end lost 1 base, and 12 bases lay between the germline ends. CDR1 and CDR2 from the germline V gene are SGHRS and YFSETQ. The length of the CDR3 is 15 residues. The CDR3 reads CASSSDRVGTDTQYF. In nucleotides, the CDR3 is TGCGCCAGCAGCTCTGACCGGGTGGGCACAGATACGCAGTATTTT.

This chain joins TRBV7-5 and TRBJ1-1. TRBV7-5 is noted as a pseudogene. The length of the CDR3 is 12 residues. CDR3 loop: CARSAGVVAAFF. DNA for the CDR3: TGTGCCAGAAGCGCGGGGGTGGTCGCGGCTTTCTTT.

This chain links TRBV6-6 with TRBJ1-4, with 10 bases lining up with TRBD1. V shed 0 bases and J 5 bases; nucleotides not matched to a gene: 0. The CDR3 sequence is 15 residues long. From germline, CDR1 is MNHNY and CDR2 SVGAGI (reference sequence). The CDR3 here is CASSYSDRGNEKLFF. CDR3 in DNA: TGTGCCAGCAGTTACTCGGACAGGGGGAATGAAAAACTGTTTTTT.

This clone was found once. CDR3: CASSLTADNYGYTF. The DNA for the CDR3 is TGTGCCAGCAGCTTAACTGCTGATAACTATGGCTACACCTTC. The rearrangement uses TRBV7-2 and TRBJ1-2; unclear D gene. V lost 2 bases, J lost 1 base, and 8 bases lay in between. The germline V gene encodes CDR1 SGHTA and CDR2 FQGNSA. The CDR3 length is 14 residues.

A few counts support this clone. The genes are TRBV5-1 and TRBJ1-3; D ambiguous. The germline CDR1 and CDR2 sequences are SGHRS and YFSETQ. The length of the CDR3 is 14 residues. With 3 bases removed from V and 8 bases from J, the gap between germline ends came to 15 bases. The CDR3 protein is CASSSGSPEDTIYF. The CDR3 DNA is TGCGCCAGCAGCTCCGGATCCCCAGAGGACACCATATATTTT.

The chain's CDR3 is CASSLIPADTGNTIYF. CDR3 coding DNA: TGTGCCAGCAGCTTAATCCCCGCTGACACCGGAAACACCATATATTTT. The V and J genes are TRBV7-6 and TRBJ1-3, with D uncertain. V was shortened by 2 bases and J by 4 bases, with 15 bases between the two germline ends. The CDR3 runs 16 residues. Germline CDR1 is SGHVS and CDR2 is FNYEAQ.

V gene TRBV6-1 combines with J gene TRBJ1-2; D not resolved. Trimming stripped 2 bases from V and 4 bases from J, with 5 bases between. Germline-derived CDR1 and CDR2 are MNHNS and SASEGT. CDR3 length equals 12 residues. The CDR3 protein is CASSELSYGYTF. The CDR3 nucleotides read TGTGCCAGCAGTGAATTGAGCTATGGCTACACCTTC.

A remark on this clone: The same CDR3 is also encoded by other DNA sequences in this sample. The chain is built from TRBV6-6 and TRBJ1-6; 8 nucleotides agree with TRBD1. Germline CDR1 reads MNHNY; CDR2 reads SVGAGI (reference sequence). This CDR3 contains 14 residues. V lost 5 bases to trimming and J lost 4 bases; unmatched junction nucleotides: 1. The CDR3 loop reads CASSGTGYNSPLHF. The DNA of the CDR3 is TGTGCCAGCAGTGGGACAGGTTATAATTCACCCCTCCACTTT.

The chain uses TRBV30 and TRBJ1-5, with 10 bases fitting TRBD1. Germline trimming cut 1 base from V and 7 bases from J; bases unmatched to any gene: 7. The germline CDR1 and CDR2 sequences are GTSNPN and SVGIG (reference sequence). This CDR3 contains 15 residues. Written as DNA, the CDR3 is TGTGCCTGGAGTGAGGGACAGGGGTTTCGGCAGCCCCAGCATTTT. Its protein product is CAWSEGQGFRQPQHF.

The chain couples TRBV27 to TRBJ1-5; tentative D call: TRBD1 (6 bases). The CDR3 runs 16 residues. Germline CDR1 and CDR2: MNHEY and SMNVEV (reference sequence). V lost 8 bases to trimming and J lost 0 bases, with 17 bases between them. The CDR3 nucleotides are TGTGCCAGCGGCACATCGGACAGCTATAGCAATCAGCCCCAGCATTTT. Translating it yields CASGTSDSYSNQPQHF.

This chain links TRBV2 with TRBJ2-1; D is unresolved. Germline CDR1 reads SNHLY; CDR2 reads FYNNEI. This CDR3 is 13 amino acids long. In DNA, the CDR3 is TGTGCTAGCCAACCGAGCTCCTACAATGAGCAGTTCTTC. This translates into CASQPSSYNEQFF.

V is TRBV6-6 and J is TRBJ2-5; tentatively, D is TRBD2 (6 bases). The length of the CDR3 is 14 residues. Between the trimmed V and J ends, which lost 0 bases and 5 bases, there was a span of 10 bases. Germline-derived CDR1 and CDR2 are MNHNY and SVGAGI (reference sequence). CDR3 residues: CASSYSAGWETQYF. CDR3 nucleotide sequence: TGTGCCAGCAGTTACTCTGCGGGGTGGGAGACCCAGTACTTC.

J is TRBJ1-6 and V is TRBV2; no reliable D call. V dropped 4 bases and J dropped 10 bases, with 8 bases sitting between them. The CDR3 totals 12 residues. CDR1 SNHLY and CDR2 FYNNEI come from the germline V gene. CDR3 sequence: CASSAVGSPLHF. For the CDR3, the DNA is TGTGCCAGCAGTGCTGTGGGCTCACCCCTCCACTTT.

This clone appeared a single time. The chain recombines TRBV5-6 with TRBJ2-5; 8 positions match TRBD2. Germline-derived CDR1 and CDR2 are SGHDT and YYEEEE. V gave up 3 bases and J gave up 1 base; unmatched junction bases: 2. The CDR3 loop spans 14 amino acids. CDR3 sequence: CASSSSGGQETQYF. Written as DNA, the CDR3 is TGTGCCAGCAGCTCCAGCGGGGGCCAAGAGACCCAGTACTTC.

This chain uses TRBV5-1 with TRBJ2-5; D may be TRBD1 (5 bases). The CDR3 spans 13 residues. Germline CDR1 and CDR2: SGHRS and YFSETQ. V lost 1 base and J lost 5, with 9 bases in between. The CDR3 is CASSLQGRETQYF. The CDR3 DNA reads TGCGCCAGCAGCTTGCAGGGTCGGGAGACCCAGTACTTC. Drawing the rest from reference TRBV5-1 and TRBJ2-5, the complete variable domain is KAGVTQTPRYLIKTRGQQVTLSCSPISGHRSVSWYQQTPGQGLQFLFEYFSETQRNKGNFPGRFSGRQFSNSRSEMNVSTLELGDSALYLCASSLQGRETQYFGPGTRLLVL.

This clone was seen a single time. V usage is TRBV9 and J usage is TRBJ2-5; 10 nucleotides agree with TRBD2. CDR1 and CDR2 (germline): SGDLS, YYNGEE. V was clipped by 3 bases and J by 1 base; unmatched bases: 6. The CDR3 totals 16 residues. This CDR3 is CASSAQLAGGQETQYF. The CDR3, as DNA: TGTGCCAGCAGCGCCCAGTTAGCGGGGGGCCAAGAGACCCAGTACTTC.

The DNA of the CDR3 is TGTGCCAGCAGCTTAGGAGGATCCCAACGATACAATGAGCAGTTCTTC. Translated, it gives CASSLGGSQRYNEQFF. The chain joins TRBV7-2 to TRBJ2-1; D remains ambiguous. Germline assignment: CDR1 SGHTA and CDR2 FQGNSA. This CDR3 region has 16 residues. V lost 1 base to trimming and J lost 4 bases, with 14 bases between them.